The 2 T cell receptor beta chains presented below share a single source sample, sequenced in a study of tumour-infiltrating T cells in Burkitt lymphoma. TCRdb's table, derived via immunoSEQ multiplex PCR, lists solely in-frame clones and lacks some. The sample records roughly 9,100 clones, approximately 56% being singletons. The sample taken for sequencing was tumor tissue. The receptors here all came from a human donor with diffuse large B-cell lymphoma.

The genes are TRBV4-1 and TRBJ2-7; unclear D gene. The CDR3 has 15 residues. CDR1 MGHRA and CDR2 YSYEKL come from the germline V gene. V gave up 1 base and J gave up 0 bases, with 10 bases separating them. The CDR3 bases are TGCGCCAGCAGCCAAGGACTCTGGAGCTCCTACGAGCAGTACTTC. Translating gives CASSQGLWSSYEQYF.

The rearrangement joins TRBV5-1 to TRBJ1-3; tentative D call: TRBD1 (5 bases). Germline V gene data show CDR1 as SGHRS and CDR2 as YFSETQ. The ends were cut back, 1 base at V and 2 bases at J, with 7 bases in the middle. The CDR3 runs to 14 residues. CDR3 region: CASSLWGTGNTIYF. Here the CDR3 DNA reads TGCGCCAGCAGCTTGTGGGGCACTGGAAACACCATATATTTT.